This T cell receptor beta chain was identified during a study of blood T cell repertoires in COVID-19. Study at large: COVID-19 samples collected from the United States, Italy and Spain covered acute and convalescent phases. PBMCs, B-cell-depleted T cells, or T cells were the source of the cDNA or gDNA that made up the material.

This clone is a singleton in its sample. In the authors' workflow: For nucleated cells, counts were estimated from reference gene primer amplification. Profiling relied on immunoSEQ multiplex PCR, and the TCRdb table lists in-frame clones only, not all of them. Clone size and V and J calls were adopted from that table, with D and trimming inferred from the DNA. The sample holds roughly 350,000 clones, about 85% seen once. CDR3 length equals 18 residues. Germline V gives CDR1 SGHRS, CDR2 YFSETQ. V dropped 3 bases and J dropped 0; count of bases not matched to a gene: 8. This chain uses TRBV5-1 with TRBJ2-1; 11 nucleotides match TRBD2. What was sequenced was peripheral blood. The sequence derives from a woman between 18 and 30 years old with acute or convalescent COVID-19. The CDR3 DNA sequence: TGCGCCAGCAGCTCGACTAGCGGGGCGAGCCCCTCCTACAATGAGCAGTTCTTC. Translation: CASSSTSGASPSYNEQFF.